The clone carrying this TCR beta chain has just a few counts. This record comes from a study of low-dose radiotherapy and immunotherapy resistance in tumors. Across the whole study: Cohort 2, a group dosed every two weeks at 1 Gy per fraction, received 13 Gy in total over 26 weeks.

The donors, trial participants, received nivolumab, ipilimumab, aspirin, low-dose cyclophosphamide and low-dose radiotherapy. Patients who could take part had advanced solid tumors with no tumor-infiltrating lymphocytes. Alpha- and beta-chain coverage of first-strand cDNA came from TRAV- and TRBV-specific primers. Amplification, which lasted approximately 19 PCR cycles, used a constant-region primer and V-primer adapter to amplify TCRs. In vitro transcription amplified isolated mRNA. TCRdb re-derived calls from the reads in MiXCR, one entry per CDR3 protein. The sample lists about 10,000 distinct CDR3 sequences; 50% to 70% were seen once. Germline assignment: CDR1 SGHKS and CDR2 YYEKEE (reference sequence). The length of the CDR3 is 16 residues. J lost 4 bases, V lost 4 bases, and 6 bases had no gene match.

The TCR sequence derives from a human donor with advanced metastatic prostate, ovarian, gallbladder or colorectal cancer (not recorded which). This table probably holds off-target reads from a library built for another chain. The J gene is TRBJ1-5, the V gene TRBV5-5; 12 bases line up with TRBD1. CDR3 sequence reads: CASSPWDRGQNQPQHF. The CDR3 region has the DNA TGTGCCAGCAGCCCGTGGGACAGGGGGCAAAATCAGCCCCAGCATTTT.